The source of this TCR beta chain is a study of blood T cells in healthy people across ages. Findings of the study overall: As age increased, TCR beta diversity per million T cells fell in a roughly linear fashion. Strong correlation existed between TCR beta diversity and naive T cell percentage.

The V and J ends lost 5 bases and 11 bases, in that order; junction bases with no gene match: 20. The CDR3 runs 16 residues. Germline CDR1 and CDR2: SGHAT and FQDESV (reference sequence). For this clonotype: The antigen is not known.

Then a second PCR, running about 6 to 12 cycles, was carried out with a sample-barcoded 5' primer and a J-beta primer mix. MiXCR, run by TCRdb on the 5' RACE reads, gives a single entry per CDR3 protein. The sample has about 1.5 million distinct CDR3 sequences, under 55% seen once. The chain joins TRBV11-1 to TRBJ2-5; TRBD2 matches 7 bases. Sequences were obtained from blood. The sequence was obtained from a woman between 18 and 30 years old in good health. In DNA, the CDR3 is TGTGCCAGCAGCCGACCGGGAGGCAGTCTCCGCAATGAGCAGTACTTC. Translation: CASSRPGGSLRNEQYF.